These T cell receptor beta chains were read from a single sample in a study of T cells in Graves' hyperthyroidism and ophthalmopathy. TCRdb re-derived calls from the multiplex PCR reads in MiXCR, one entry per CDR3 protein. In the table there are around 690,000 distinct CDR3 sequences, around 21% of which are singletons. Material for sequencing was blood. These receptor sequences come from a man aged 25 to 40 with Graves' ophthalmopathy. CDR3s include the opening cysteine and the closing phenylalanine or tryptophan. D genes are given only for firm matches. Some rows have no size entry. The others give once, few or many, or a class for an expanded clone.

abundance	d_gene	j_gene	len	v_gene	CDR3nt	CDR3aa
-	-	TRBJ2-7	14	TRBV7-9	TGTGCCAGCAGCTTAGGGGCTTCCTCTCGCGAGCAGTACTTC	CASSLGASSREQYF
-	-	TRBJ1-6	18	TRBV24-1	TGTGCCACCAGTGATTTTCCCGGACGGTCTGAAAAGAATTCACCCCTCCACTTT	CATSDFPGRSEKNSPLHF
many	-	TRBJ1-1	15	TRBV5-1	TGCGCCAGCAGCTTGGAAGGGGACCCGAACACTGAAGCTTTCTTT	CASSLEGDPNTEAFF
many	TRBD1	TRBJ1-2	15	TRBV18	TGTGCCAGCTCTCCAGAGGGGGCCCGCAACTATGGCTACACCTTC	CASSPEGARNYGYTF
-	TRBD2	TRBJ2-2	14	TRBV27	TGTGCCAGCCGAGCGGGAGCGAGGACCGGGGAGCTGTTTTTT	CASRAGARTGELFF
many	TRBD2	TRBJ2-7	14	TRBV28	TGTGCCAGCAGTCCGGGACTAGCGTTAAGAGAGCAGTACTTC	CASSPGLALREQYF
-	-	TRBJ1-1	12	TRBV11-2	TGTGCCAGCAGCTTAAGGGTCCCTGAAGCTTTCTTT	CASSLRVPEAFF
-	TRBD2	TRBJ2-3	15	TRBV5-4	TGTGCCAGCAGCTTCAAGCGGGAGTTCGCAGATACGCAGTATTTT	CASSFKREFADTQYF
-	-	TRBJ1-1	11	TRBV28	TGTGCCAGCAAGGTCACCACTGAAGCTTTCTTT	CASKVTTEAFF
many	-	TRBJ2-1	13	TRBV30	TGTGCCTGGGGGGGACTGCCTGAAGGTGAGCAGTTCTTC	CAWGGLPEGEQFF
-	-	TRBJ2-7	13	TRBV6-5	TGTGCCAGCAGTTACCCCGCGAGTGGGGAGCAGTACTTC	CASSYPASGEQYF
many	TRBD2	TRBJ2-5	15	TRBV7-2	TGTGCCAGCAGCTTAGCGGCACCAACGGGGGGGACCCAGTACTTC	CASSLAAPTGGTQYF
many	-	TRBJ1-1	13	TRBV3-1	TGTGCCAGCAGCCAAGTGGTGGACACTGAAGCTTTCTTT	CASSQVVDTEAFF
few	-	TRBJ1-1	13	TRBV7-9	TGTGCCAGCAGCTTAGAAGGTAACCCTGAAGCTTTCTTT	CASSLEGNPEAFF
few	TRBD2	TRBJ2-1	16	TRBV29-1	TGCAGCGTAACGGGACTAGCGGGAGGGAGGTACAATGAGCAGTTCTTC	CSVTGLAGGRYNEQFF
many	-	TRBJ2-7	14	TRBV20-1	TGCAGTGCTAGTCTCGCTTCTACTCCCTACGAGCAGTACTTC	CSASLASTPYEQYF
few	-	TRBJ2-5	15	TRBV6-5	TGTGCCAGCAGTTTTGGCGACGCGTCCGGGGAGACCCAGTACTTC	CASSFGDASGETQYF
-	-	TRBJ2-1	13	TRBV27	TGTGCCAGCAGTGGAAAGGGGGACAATGAGCAGTTCTTC	CASSGKGDNEQFF
many	-	TRBJ2-7	12	TRBV12-3/TRBV12-4	TGTGCCAGCAGTTTGTGGGGAAGGGAGCAGTACTTC	CASSLWGREQYF
-	TRBD1	TRBJ2-1	15	TRBV4-3	TGCGCCAGCAGCCAAGACGGACAGGATTACAATGAGCAGTTCTTC	CASSQDGQDYNEQFF
few	-	TRBJ2-1	16	TRBV12-3/TRBV12-4	TGTGCCAGCAGGTCCCCCGGAGGGCCTCAGGCAGATGAGCAGTTCTTC	CASRSPGGPQADEQFF
-	-	TRBJ2-7	13	TRBV6-9	TGTGCCAGCAGTTACGCGGAGTTGTACGAGCAGTACTTC	CASSYAELYEQYF
-	-	TRBJ1-1	12	TRBV29-1	TGCAGCTCCGGCGGGGGCCGCACTGAAGCTTTCTTT	CSSGGGRTEAFF
few	TRBD1	TRBJ1-3	16	TRBV4-3	TGCGCCAGCAGCCGTGGACAGGGAGCGTCTGGAAACACCATATATTTT	CASSRGQGASGNTIYF
-	-	TRBJ1-3	16	TRBV2	TGTGCCAGCAGTGAGCGACAGGCCCTCTCTGGAAACACCATATATTTT	CASSERQALSGNTIYF
many	TRBD2	TRBJ2-1	15	TRBV7-2	TGTGCCAGCAGGTGGACTAGCGGGGACAACAATGAGCAGTTCTTC	CASRWTSGDNNEQFF
-	TRBD1	TRBJ1-1	14	TRBV30	TGTGCCTGGAGTCTCGCAGGGGGAGACACTGAAGCTTTCTTT	CAWSLAGGDTEAFF
many	-	TRBJ1-1	17	TRBV28	TGTGCCAGCAGTAAGTACAGGCCTTCGCATATGAACACTGAAGCTTTCTTT	CASSKYRPSHMNTEAFF
few	TRBD2	TRBJ2-7	15	TRBV5-1	TGCGCCAGCAGCTGGCGGGAGGGCCAACCCTACGAGCAGTACTTC	CASSWREGQPYEQYF
-	TRBD2	TRBJ2-1	19	TRBV19	TGTGCCAGTAGTCCCCGGACTAGCGGGAGAATAGAAACCTACAATGAGCAGTTCTTC	CASSPRTSGRIETYNEQFF
few	-	TRBJ1-5	15	TRBV20-1	TGCAGTGCTGAAGAACGTAGGATCGGCAATCAGCCCCAGCATTTT	CSAEERRIGNQPQHF
-	-	TRBJ1-1	15	TRBV10-3	TGTGCCATCAGTGAGTCGACCAGGGGACTGGCTGAAGCTTTCTTT	CAISESTRGLAEAFF
many	-	TRBJ1-1	16	TRBV5-1	TGCGCCAGCAGCTTGGACGGACAACGCATGAACACTGAAGCTTTCTTT	CASSLDGQRMNTEAFF
-	-	TRBJ2-7	15	TRBV6-1	TGTGCCAGCTCTTACGGAGGGACGGAAGGCTACGAGCAGTACTTC	CASSYGGTEGYEQYF
-	TRBD2	TRBJ2-1	14	TRBV7-9	TGTGCCAGCAGCCTCGTGGGCGGGGGAGATGAGCAGTTCTTC	CASSLVGGGDEQFF
-	-	TRBJ1-2	13	TRBV30	TGTGCCTGGAGGCCCAGAGAAGACTATGGCTACACCTTC	CAWRPREDYGYTF
many	TRBD2	TRBJ2-3	15	TRBV30	TGTGCCTGGACACTAGCGGGAGTGGGCACAGATACGCAGTATTTT	CAWTLAGVGTDTQYF
few	-	TRBJ1-1	14	TRBV4-1	TGCGCCAGCAGCCCCTTCGGGGTCGGCGATAAAGCTTTCTTT	CASSPFGVGDKAFF
many	TRBD2	TRBJ2-3	14	TRBV5-5	TGTGCCAGCAGCTTCGGCGGGAGGCCAGATACGCAGTATTTT	CASSFGGRPDTQYF
many	-	TRBJ2-7	13	TRBV30	TGTGCCTGGAGGGTGGAGGGCCGGTACGAGCAGTACTTC	CAWRVEGRYEQYF
-	TRBD2	TRBJ2-3	16	TRBV11-1	TGTGCCAGCAGCCCCCCGGCGGGAGAACTCACAGATACGCAGTATTTT	CASSPPAGELTDTQYF
few	-	TRBJ2-3	13	TRBV12-3/TRBV12-4	TGTGCCAGCAGTTACTACGGCACAGATACGCAGTATTTT	CASSYYGTDTQYF
-	-	TRBJ1-4	14	TRBV12-3/TRBV12-4	TGTGCCAGCAGTTTTTTGGCAACTAATGAAAAACTGTTTTTT	CASSFLATNEKLFF
-	-	TRBJ2-7	11	TRBV7-2	TGTGCCAGCAGCCAACAGGGACTGCAGTACTTC	CASSQQGLQYF
many	-	TRBJ2-1	16	TRBV11-2	TGTGCCAGCAGCTTAGACCTGCGGCGGAAATGGGATGAGCAGTTCTTC	CASSLDLRRKWDEQFF
-	-	TRBJ2-7	13	TRBV19	TGTGCCAGTAGTATGATAGGGGCGCAGGAGCAGTACTTC	CASSMIGAQEQYF
many	TRBD1	TRBJ1-6	15	TRBV11-2	TGTGCCAGCAGCTTAGGGACAGGGGGCAATTCACCCCTCCACTTT	CASSLGTGGNSPLHF
many	-	TRBJ2-7	13	TRBV6-1	TGTGCCAGCGTGAGGGACGCCTACTACGAGCAGTACTTC	CASVRDAYYEQYF
-	-	TRBJ2-4	16	TRBV28	TGTGCCAGCAGTAAGCTAGACAATCTAGCCAAAAACATTCAGTACTTC	CASSKLDNLAKNIQYF
few	TRBD1	TRBJ2-3	15	TRBV7-9	TGTGCCAGCAGCCCAACGACAGGGAAATCAGATACGCAGTATTTT	CASSPTTGKSDTQYF